This T cell receptor beta chain was sequenced in a study of shared clonotypes between healthy human individuals. Study-wide points: Among donors, the sharing of clonotypes was expected to be influenced by sequencing depth. Non-shared clonotypes were found to have lower generation probabilities than the clonotypes that were shared by all four of the sorted-subset donors.

TCRdb keeps only in-frame clones here, not all; method: immunoSEQ multiplex PCR. The top ten hold 0.89% of the sample, which has 950,000 to 1,200,000 clones, roughly 77% seen once. This clone was seen a handful of times. The antigen is unknown. After removal of 4 bases from V and 4 bases from J, the junction contained 3 bases not matched to a gene. From germline, CDR1 is LNHDA and CDR2 SQIVND (reference sequence). The CDR3 runs 14 residues. The sample comprised memory CD4+ T cells from PBMCs. Subset denoted: CD45RA-negative fraction. This TCR came from a man aged 18 to 29 in good health. Some clones in this sample may be carry-over from other donors' samples. The chain joins TRBV19 to TRBJ2-3; 9 bases fit TRBD1. The CDR3 nucleotides are TGTGCCAGTAGTAGGACAGGGGCCCCAGATACGCAGTATTTT. Protein product: CASSRTGAPDTQYF.